The T cell receptor beta chain described here comes from a study of cytomegalovirus exposure and HLA in healthy donors. The V end was cut by 4 bases, the J end by 7 bases, with 20 bases between. In germline, CDR1 is MNHEY, CDR2 SMNVEV (reference sequence). The CDR3 is made up of 15 amino acids. Comments on this clone: No antigen is known for it.

Study-level results: Per published accounts, TCR beta sequences correctly predicted the HLA-A and HLA-B alleles of most subjects. Presence/absence comparisons presumed near-even sequencing depth among donors.

PCR used 60 Vbeta primers and 13 Jbeta primers. Profiled with immunoSEQ multiplex PCR; TCRdb holds only in-frame clones, not every one. Here the sample spans about 140,000 clones, approximately 80% being singletons. The chain is built from TRBV27 and TRBJ2-7; D may be TRBD2 (6 bases). This sequence was found in a woman between 35 and 50 years old in good health and CMV-seropositive. Sequencing input: PBMCs. CDR3 nucleotide sequence: TGTGCCAGCAGTTATACTAGCCCGGCGAGAGGGGAGCAGTACTTC. It encodes CASSYTSPARGEQYF.